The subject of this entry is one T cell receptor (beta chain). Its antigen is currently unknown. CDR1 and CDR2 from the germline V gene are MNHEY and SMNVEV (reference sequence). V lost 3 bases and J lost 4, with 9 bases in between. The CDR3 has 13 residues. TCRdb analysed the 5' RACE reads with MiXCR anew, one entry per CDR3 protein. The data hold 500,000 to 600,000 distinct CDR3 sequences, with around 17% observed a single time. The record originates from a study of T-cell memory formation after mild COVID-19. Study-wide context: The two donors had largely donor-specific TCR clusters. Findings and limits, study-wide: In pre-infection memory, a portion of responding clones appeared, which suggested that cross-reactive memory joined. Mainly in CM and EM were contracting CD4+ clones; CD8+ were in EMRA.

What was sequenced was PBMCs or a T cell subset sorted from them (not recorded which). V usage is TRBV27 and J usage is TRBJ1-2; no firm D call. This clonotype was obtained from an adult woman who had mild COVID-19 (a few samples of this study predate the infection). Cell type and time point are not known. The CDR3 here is CASSFAQSYGYTF. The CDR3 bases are TGTGCCAGCAGTTTTGCACAGTCCTATGGCTACACCTTC.